One and the same sample provided the 13 T cell receptor beta chains below, sequenced in a study of T cell responses to AZD1222 COVID-19 vaccine. The table came from immunoSEQ multiplex PCR; TCRdb's copy has only in-frame clones and leaves some out. The table records 95,000 to 110,000 clones, less than 95% of them present only once. The specimen was peripheral blood, collected on day 0 of AZD1222 vaccination. The receptors were gathered from an adult in good health.

The chain employs TRBV2 and TRBJ1-2; weak D call: TRBD1 (5 bases). Germline loops: CDR1 SNHLY, CDR2 FYNNEI. V lost 5 bases, J lost 2 bases, and 15 bases lay in between. CDR3 length equals 15 residues. CDR3 region: CASSYSREGNYGYTF. The CDR3 DNA reads TGTGCCAGCAGTTATTCCCGGGAGGGGAACTATGGCTACACCTTC.

The chain links TRBV7-8 to TRBJ1-4; TRBD1 aligns across 7 bases. Germline V CDR1 and CDR2: SGHVS, FQNEAQ. The CDR3 has 14 residues. Trimming at V came to 3 bases and at J to 4 bases, leaving 2 bases not matched to a gene. The CDR3 reads CASSLDRRNEKLFF. As DNA, the CDR3 is TGTGCCAGCAGCTTGGACAGGCGTAATGAAAAACTGTTTTTT.

The V and J genes are TRBV10-2 and TRBJ2-5; the match to TRBD1 covers 8 bases. The CDR3 extends over 18 amino acids. Germline loops: CDR1 WSHSY, CDR2 SAAADI. J was trimmed by 6 bases and V by 2 bases; bases with no gene match: 17. The CDR3 spells CASSEGHRGSLKAKTQYF. CDR3 nucleotide sequence: TGCGCCAGCAGTGAGGGGCACAGGGGGAGTTTGAAGGCAAAGACCCAGTACTTC.

The CDR3: CASSLSGTPGPDEQFF. CDR3 nucleotides: TGTGCCAGCAGCTTAAGCGGGACGCCCGGGCCCGATGAGCAGTTCTTC. The chain joins TRBV13 to TRBJ2-1; TRBD2 matches 7 bases. From germline, CDR1 is PRHDT and CDR2 FYEKMQ (reference sequence). There are 16 residues in the CDR3. V lost 2 bases to trimming and J lost 8 bases; unmatched junction nucleotides: 12.

J is TRBJ2-4 and V is TRBV2, with TRBD2 matching 11 bases. The CDR3 extends over 15 amino acids. The germline V gene has CDR1 SNHLY and CDR2 FYNNEI. The V gene end was trimmed by 5 bases and the J gene end by 5 bases; junction bases not matched to a gene: 5. CDR3 nucleotides: TGTGCCAGCAGTCATAGCGGGGGGGCTCAAAACATTCAGTACTTC. The encoded protein is CASSHSGGAQNIQYF.

The genes are TRBV5-1 and TRBJ1-6; 8 bases map to TRBD1. Losses at the gene ends were 3 bases for V and 8 bases for J; bases not matched to a gene: 10. Germline CDR1 reads SGHRS; CDR2 reads YFSETQ. The CDR3 extends over 16 amino acids. The DNA for the CDR3 is TGCGCCAGCAGCTCGACGGGACAGGCGGGATATTCACCCCTCCACTTT. This encodes CASSSTGQAGYSPLHF.

This clone has a handful of counts. The genes are TRBV2 and TRBJ2-5; D perhaps matches TRBD2 (6 bases). The germline CDR1 and CDR2 sequences are SNHLY and FYNNEI. There are 11 residues in the CDR3. The DNA for the CDR3 is TGTGCAGGGACTTATCAAGAGACCCAGTACTTC. Its protein is CAGTYQETQYF.

This sequence joins TRBV4-2 and TRBJ2-3, with D possibly being TRBD1 or TRBD2 (5 bases each). This CDR3 has 15 amino acids. Trimming took 1 base from V and 4 from J, leaving 12 bases between them. The germline CDR1 and CDR2 sequences are LGHNA and YNFKEQ. This CDR3 reads CASSQAEGSSDTQYF. The CDR3 DNA is TGTGCCAGCAGCCAAGCTGAGGGGTCATCAGATACGCAGTATTTT.

In DNA, the CDR3 is TGTGCCAGCAGCCGTACCGGGACAGGTACCGAGCAGTACTTC. Protein sequence: CASSRTGTGTEQYF. The chain combines TRBV7-9 with TRBJ2-7; 8 nucleotides line up with TRBD1. CDR1 is SEHNR, CDR2 FQNEAQ, per germline (reference sequence). V was clipped by 5 bases and J by 6 bases; unmatched bases: 9. The CDR3 is made up of 14 amino acids.

This rearrangement joins TRBV9 to TRBJ1-2; 9 nucleotides match TRBD1. V dropped 0 bases and J dropped 1; count of bases not matched to a gene: 13. The CDR3 length is 19 residues. Per germline, CDR1 SGDLS and CDR2 YYNGEE. CDR3 sequence: CASSVDPLQGAGGNYGYTF. CDR3 bases: TGTGCCAGCAGCGTAGATCCCTTACAGGGGGCAGGAGGTAACTATGGCTACACCTTC.

This rearrangement joins TRBV3-1 (or the pseudogene TRBV3-2) to TRBJ1-2; 9 bases fit TRBD1. J gave up 4 bases and V 4 bases, and 13 bases lay outside the gene matches. This CDR3 comprises 17 residues. Germline CDR1 LGHDT, CDR2 YNNKEL (reference sequence). CDR3: CASSPLGTGTTVYGYTF. The CDR3 nucleotides are TGTGCCAGCAGCCCTCTTGGGACAGGGACGACTGTCTATGGCTACACCTTC.

The chain employs TRBV7-9 and TRBJ1-1; tentative D call: TRBD1 (5 bases). Germline V gene sequence: CDR1 SEHNR, CDR2 FQNEAQ (reference sequence). The CDR3 loop spans 15 amino acids. Trimming took off 1 base at V and 0 bases at J, with 9 bases between the two ends. CDR3 bases: TGTGCCAGCAGCTTAGAAGGGGATTTGAACACTGAAGCTTTCTTT. It codes for CASSLEGDLNTEAFF.

The chain couples TRBV5-4 to TRBJ1-2; D is undetermined. This CDR3 has 15 residues. Trimming pared 5 bases from V and 6 bases from J, leaving 20 bases between. Looked up from germline, CDR1 is SGHNT and CDR2 is YYREEE (reference sequence). Written as DNA, the CDR3 is TGTGCCAGCAGGGCAGGTGGGGTTGAGGTTCATGGCTACACCTTC. The encoded protein is CASRAGGVEVHGYTF.